Listed here are 26 T cell receptor beta chains from one sample, sequenced in a study of post-analysis software for immune sequencing data. General study points: Four to six TRBV segments were more frequent in patients than controls; TRBV5-6, TRBV5-1 and TRBV20-1 belonged to this group.

Carried by the TCR beta cDNA libraries were unique molecular identifiers. Using its own MiXCR run on the PCR reads, TCRdb lists one record per CDR3 protein. The sample comprises around 400,000 distinct CDR3 sequences, less than 40% of which are singletons, and approximately 7.1% rests with the top ten. No antigen is known for these receptors. The sample taken for sequencing was blood. The source is a girl aged 2 to 9 with multiple sclerosis.

This clonotype appeared many times. V usage is TRBV7-2 and J usage is TRBJ2-3; D is uncertain. The ends were cut back, 3 bases at V and 1 base at J, with 8 bases in the middle. Germline CDR1 SGHTA, CDR2 FQGNSA. The CDR3 sequence is 14 residues long. This chain's CDR3 is CASSFKFGTDTQYF. In DNA form, the CDR3 reads TGTGCCAGCAGCTTTAAGTTCGGCACAGATACGCAGTATTTT.

The rearrangement links TRBV20-1 to TRBJ2-2; D is uncertain. Germline CDR1 and CDR2: DFQATT and SNEGSKA (reference sequence). The CDR3 is 14 residues long. Trimming cost V 6 bases and J 0 bases, with 11 bases left between them. The CDR3 DNA follows: TGCAGTGCAGCACCTATCGCGAACACCGGGGAGCTGTTTTTT. The encoded protein is CSAAPIANTGELFF.

The chain couples TRBV7-2 to TRBJ1-1; the D gene is possibly TRBD1 (6 bases). Germline V gene data show CDR1 as SGHTA and CDR2 as FQGNSA. The CDR3 runs to 16 residues. The V gene lost 0 bases and the J gene lost 6 bases, with 17 bases spanning the gap. The CDR3, as DNA: TGTGCCAGCAGCTTAGCGCTCTCCAGGGGTAGGTCTGAAGCTTTCTTT. This translates into CASSLALSRGRSEAFF.

The genes are TRBV3-1 and TRBJ2-3, with D uncertain. The CDR3 is 17 residues long. In germline, CDR1 is LGHDT, CDR2 YNNKEL (reference sequence). The germline V and J ends were trimmed by 2 bases and 4 bases, with 19 bases remaining between them. Here the CDR3 reads CASSQIRAPAKSDTQYF. CDR3 nucleotides: TGTGCCAGCAGCCAAATCCGCGCCCCGGCTAAATCAGATACGCAGTATTTT.

The rearrangement links TRBV7-9 to TRBJ2-7, with 10 bases fitting TRBD1. The tail of the sequence fits TRBJ2-5 better, so the J call may be wrong. The germline gives CDR1 SEHNR, CDR2 FQNEAQ (reference sequence). The CDR3 is made up of 19 amino acids. The CDR3: CASSQLWTGGTTFFETQYF. The DNA for the CDR3 is TGTGCCAGCAGCCAACTATGGACAGGGGGGACTACCTTTTTCGAGACCCAGTACTTC.

V gene TRBV20-1 combines with J gene TRBJ1-5; TRBD1 aligns across 7 bases. Gene TRBJ2-3 matches the end of the DNA better, so the J call may be wrong. CDR3 length: 14 residues. CDR1 DFQATT and CDR2 SNEGSKA come from the germline V gene (reference sequence). CDR3 in DNA: TGCAGTGCTTACTACAGGGGAACCAATCAGCCCCAGTATTTT. Protein product: CSAYYRGTNQPQYF.

J is TRBJ1-1 and V is TRBV9; TRBD1 agrees at 8 bases. Trimming at V came to 3 bases and at J to 11 bases, leaving 9 bases not matched to a gene. Germline values: CDR1 SGDLS, CDR2 YYNGEE. The CDR3 runs to 13 residues. CDR3 bases: TGTGCCAGCAGCGACCAACAGGGGGAGAGGGCTTTCTTT. Residues: CASSDQQGERAFF.

The rearrangement links TRBV3-1 to TRBJ1-2; D is unresolved. Trimming took 1 base from V and 6 from J, leaving 6 bases between them. CDR1 and CDR2 (germline): LGHDT, YNNKEL (reference sequence). This CDR3 spans 12 amino acids. CDR3 coding DNA: TGTGCCAGCAGCCAAGTTCGGAATGGCTACACCTTC. It codes for CASSQVRNGYTF.

There are a few counts of this clonotype. This rearrangement joins TRBV5-1 to TRBJ2-7; no definite D call. CDR1 and CDR2 (germline): SGHRS, YFSETQ. The CDR3 sequence is 14 residues long. V shed 4 bases and J shed 1 base, with 12 bases lying between them. The CDR3 here is CASSLNGHSYEQYF. In nucleotides, the CDR3 is TGCGCCAGCAGCCTAAACGGCCATTCCTACGAGCAGTACTTC.

The chain is built from TRBV21-1 and TRBJ2-7; the DNA was not used to check the table's D call, TRBD1. TRBV21-1 is a documented pseudogene. The CDR3 has 14 amino acids. The CDR3 reads CASSPGQETYEQYF. CDR3 nucleotides: TGTGCCAGCAGCCCGGGACAGGAAACCTACGAGCAGTACTTC.

This clonotype has more than one count but fewer than ten. The gene calls are TRBV5-1 and TRBJ1-2, with D possibly matching TRBD1 (6 bases). This CDR3 region has 15 residues. Looked up from germline, CDR1 is SGHRS and CDR2 is YFSETQ. Trimming shortened V by 4 bases and J by 6 bases, and 19 bases separated the two germline ends. Here the CDR3 reads CASSMETGAWNGYTF. The DNA of the CDR3 is TGCGCCAGCAGCATGGAGACAGGCGCTTGGAATGGCTACACCTTC.

This clonotype turned up a few times. The chain is built from TRBV6-5 and TRBJ2-3; no reliable D call. Trimming took off 2 bases at V and 0 bases at J, with 9 bases between the two ends. Germline assignment: CDR1 MNHEY and CDR2 SVGAGI. The CDR3 has 15 residues. The CDR3, as DNA: TGTGCCAGCAGTTACGTGGACGCGAGCACAGATACGCAGTATTTT. This translates into CASSYVDASTDTQYF.

A few counts support this clonotype. This rearrangement joins TRBV5-1 to TRBJ2-3; no reliable D call. V lost 4 bases to trimming and J lost 0 bases, with 9 bases between them. CDR3 size: 14 residues. Germline V CDR1 and CDR2: SGHRS, YFSETQ. The CDR3, as DNA: TGCGCCAGCAGCCCAGGATTCAGCACAGATACGCAGTATTTT. Its protein is CASSPGFSTDTQYF.

In its sample, this clonotype was seen a few times. This sequence joins TRBV7-2 and TRBJ2-5, with 10 bases matching TRBD2. In germline, CDR1 is SGHTA, CDR2 FQGNSA. V dropped 2 bases and J dropped 0; count of bases not matched to a gene: 3. The CDR3 is made up of 16 amino acids. For the CDR3, the DNA is TGTGCCAGCAGCTTAACTAGCGGGATGTACCAAGAGACCCAGTACTTC. This encodes CASSLTSGMYQETQYF.

The count of this clonotype is one. V usage is TRBV5-1 and J usage is TRBJ2-7; 9 bases fit TRBD1. The CDR3 runs 14 residues. Germline V lookup: CDR1 SGHRS, CDR2 YFSETQ. V trimming: 5 bases; J trimming: 3 bases; junction bases outside the gene matches: 6. The CDR3 is CASSSGQGNYEQYF. Here the CDR3 DNA reads TGCGCCAGCAGTTCGGGACAGGGCAACTACGAGCAGTACTTC.

V and J are TRBV5-1 and TRBJ2-5; no firm D call. Germline assignment: CDR1 SGHRS and CDR2 YFSETQ. The CDR3 spans 13 residues. V lost 1 base, J lost 1 base, and 5 bases lay in between. The chain's CDR3 is CASSLWPQETQYF. In DNA form, the CDR3 reads TGCGCCAGCAGCTTGTGGCCCCAAGAGACCCAGTACTTC.

The chain carries TRBV7-2 and TRBJ2-1, with D possibly being TRBD2 (5 bases). Trimming left V 5 bases short and J 8 bases short, with 13 bases between. Per germline, CDR1 SGHTA and CDR2 FQGNSA. The CDR3 covers 13 residues. CDR3 sequence (DNA): TGTGCCAGCAGCCAGACTACCGACCATGAGCAGTTCTTC. Its translation is CASSQTTDHEQFF.

The chain links TRBV3-1 to TRBJ2-5; the match to TRBD2 covers 7 bases. CDR1 and CDR2 from the germline V gene are LGHDT and YNNKEL (reference sequence). The CDR3 totals 16 residues. V shed 1 base, J shed 3 bases, and the junction held 8 bases outside the gene matches. The CDR3 sequence is CASSQGGSGQKETQYF. CDR3 nucleotides: TGTGCCAGCAGCCAAGGAGGTAGCGGGCAAAAAGAGACCCAGTACTTC.

The J gene is TRBJ2-3, the V gene TRBV4-1, with TRBD1 identical over 10 bases. Germline trimming cut 1 base from V and 2 bases from J; bases unmatched to any gene: 9. This CDR3 is 18 amino acids long. Germline CDR1 MGHRA, CDR2 YSYEKL. The CDR3 nucleotides read TGCGCCAGCAGCCAAGTTCGCCCGGGACAGGGGTTCACAGATACGCAGTATTTT. Translating it yields CASSQVRPGQGFTDTQYF.

The V call is TRBV28, the J call TRBJ2-3; D is ambiguous. Germline values: CDR1 MDHEN, CDR2 SYDVKM. Trimming stripped 5 bases from V and 1 base from J, with 10 bases between. The CDR3 is 14 residues long. The CDR3 region is CASSPATRTDTQYF. CDR3 nucleotides: TGTGCCAGCAGTCCCGCTACCCGCACAGATACGCAGTATTTT.

The chain carries TRBV5-6 and TRBJ2-4; maybe TRBD2 (6 bases). TRBJ2-7 explains the end of the DNA better; the J call may be wrong. This CDR3 is 14 amino acids long. CDR1 is SGHDT, CDR2 YYEEEE, per germline. CDR3: CASSSTGGTYEQYF. The CDR3, as DNA: TGTGCCAGCAGCTCTACTGGCGGGACTTACGAGCAGTACTTC.

The chain links TRBV7-9 to TRBJ2-5, with a tentative D call TRBD2 (5 bases). With 3 bases removed from V and 5 bases from J, the gap between germline ends came to 10 bases. Germline V gives CDR1 SEHNR, CDR2 FQNEAQ (reference sequence). The CDR3 length is 13 residues. The CDR3 coding sequence is TGTGCCAGCAGCTTCGGGGTGGGGGAGACCCAGTACTTC. This encodes CASSFGVGETQYF.

The V gene is TRBV18, the J gene TRBJ2-1; D unresolved. This CDR3 comprises 15 residues. Trimming cost V 2 bases and J 6 bases, with 14 bases left between them. Germline lookup yields CDR1 KGHSH and CDR2 LQKENI. Written as DNA, the CDR3 is TGTGCCAGCTCACCATCGGAAAGGTCTCTCAATGAGCAGTTCTTC. It is translated as CASSPSERSLNEQFF. The entire variable domain, with the rest obtained from reference TRBV18 and TRBJ2-1, is as follows: NAGVMQNPRHLVRRRGQEARLRCSPMKGHSHVYWYRQLPEEGLKFMVYLQKENIIDESGMPKERFSAEFPKEGPSILRIQQVVRGDSAAYFCASSPSERSLNEQFFGPGTRLTVL.

V and J are TRBV12-3 or TRBV12-4 and TRBJ2-1; 7 bases fit TRBD2. The CDR3 covers 16 residues. The V gene end was trimmed by 6 bases and the J gene end by 5 bases; junction bases not matched to a gene: 13. DNA of the CDR3: TGTGCCAGCAGCCAAAACCGCGGACTAGAAAACAATGAGCAGTTCTTC. It translates to CASSQNRGLENNEQFF.

The chain couples TRBV6-6 to TRBJ2-3; 8 bases map to TRBD2. The CDR3 is 16 amino acids. Trimming cost V 6 bases and J 0 bases; bases outside gene matches: 8. Looked up from germline, CDR1 is MNHNY and CDR2 is SVGAGI (reference sequence). Here the CDR3 reads CASSGEGGGSTDTQYF. Here the CDR3 DNA reads TGTGCCAGCAGCGGGGAGGGCGGGGGGAGCACAGATACGCAGTATTTT.

J is TRBJ2-4 and V is TRBV5-7; 12 bases map to TRBD2. TRBJ2-7 matches the DNA end more closely, so the J call is doubtful. TRBV5-7 is designated an ORF whose function remains uncertain. The CDR3 is 15 residues long. Written as DNA, the CDR3 is TGTGCCAGCAGCAATACTAGCGGGGGGCCCTACGAGCAGTACTTC. This gives the protein CASSNTSGGPYEQYF.